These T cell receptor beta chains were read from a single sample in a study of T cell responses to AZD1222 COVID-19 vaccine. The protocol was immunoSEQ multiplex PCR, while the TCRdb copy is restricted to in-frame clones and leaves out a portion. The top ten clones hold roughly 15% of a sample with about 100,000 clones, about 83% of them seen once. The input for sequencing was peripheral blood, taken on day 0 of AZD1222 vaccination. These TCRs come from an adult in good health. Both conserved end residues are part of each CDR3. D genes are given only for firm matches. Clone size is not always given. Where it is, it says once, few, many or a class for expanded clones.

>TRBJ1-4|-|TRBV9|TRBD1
TGTGCCAGCAGCGCGACAGGGGATAATGAAAAACTGTTTTTT
CASSATGDNEKLFF
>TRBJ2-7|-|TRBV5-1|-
TGCGCCAGCAGCTTGTATATGGGGAGACCGTACTTC
CASSLYMGRPYF
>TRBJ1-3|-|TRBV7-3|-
TGTGCCAGCAGCCTCGGCCACGGCTCTGGAAACACCATATATTTT
CASSLGHGSGNTIYF
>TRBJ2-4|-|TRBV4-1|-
TGCGCCAGCAGCCAAGTGGGGGGATCCAAAAACATTCAGTACTTC
CASSQVGGSKNIQYF
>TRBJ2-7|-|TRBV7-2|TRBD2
TGTGCCAGCAGTACAGCGGGAGGGGCGAGCTCCTACGAGCAGTACTTC
CASSTAGGASSYEQYF
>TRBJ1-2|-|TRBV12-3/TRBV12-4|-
TGTGCCAGCAGTCCAGGGGATAGCTATGGCTACACCTTC
CASSPGDSYGYTF
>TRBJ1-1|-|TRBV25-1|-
TGTGCCAGCAGTGACCCCCCACGCACTGAAGCTTTCTTT
CASSDPPRTEAFF
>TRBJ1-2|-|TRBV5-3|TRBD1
TGTGCCAGAAGAAGACAGGGCGAATATAACTATGGCTACACCTTC
CARRRQGEYNYGYTF
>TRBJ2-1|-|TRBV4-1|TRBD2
TGCGCCAGCAGCCCAAGGCGCATTGGACTAGCGGGGGACCTGCTAACCCGCGATGAGCAGTTCTTC
CASSPRRIGLAGDLLTRDEQFF
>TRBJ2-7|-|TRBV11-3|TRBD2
TGTGCCAGCAGCTTCACACTAGCGGGAGTTTCCTACGAGCAGTACTTC
CASSFTLAGVSYEQYF
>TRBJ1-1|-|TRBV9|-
TGTGCCAGCAGCGCGAGGGTGGGGCCGAACACTGAAGCTTTCTTT
CASSARVGPNTEAFF
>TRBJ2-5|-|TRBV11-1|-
TGTGCCAGCAGCGGGCTGGGGGGTGGAGAGACCCAGTACTTC
CASSGLGGGETQYF
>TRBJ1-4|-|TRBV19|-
TGTGCCAGTAGTACAGGTGGGGCAGTGGGGGAAAAACTGTTTTTT
CASSTGGAVGEKLFF
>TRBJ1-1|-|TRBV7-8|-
TGTGCCAGCAGCCCTGGGACCGGGGAGACTGAAGCTTTCTTT
CASSPGTGETEAFF
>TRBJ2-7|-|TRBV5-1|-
TGCGCCAGCAGCTTGCGGGGGTCGACTAGTTCCTACGAGCAGTACTTC
CASSLRGSTSSYEQYF
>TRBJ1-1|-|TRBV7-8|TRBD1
TGTGCCAGCAGAACGGACAGGGCTGAAGCTTTCTTT
CASRTDRAEAFF
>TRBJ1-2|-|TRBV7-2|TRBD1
TGTGCCAGCAGCTCGACAGGGGGCGGCTATGGCTACACCTTC
CASSSTGGGYGYTF
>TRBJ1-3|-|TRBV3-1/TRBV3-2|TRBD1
TGTGCCAGCACGTTACGGACAGGCTCGACGGGGCACTCTGGAAACACCATATATTTT
CASTLRTGSTGHSGNTIYF
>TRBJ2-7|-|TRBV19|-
TGTGCCAGTAGTCAGGGACAAGGGGTGAAGTACTTC
CASSQGQGVKYF
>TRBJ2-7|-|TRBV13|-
TGTGCCAGCAGCCAAGGAGGTGATAGCTCCTACGAGCAGTACTTC
CASSQGGDSSYEQYF
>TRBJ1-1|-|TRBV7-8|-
TGTGCCAGCAGCTTAGGAACGAACACTGAAGCTTTCTTT
CASSLGTNTEAFF
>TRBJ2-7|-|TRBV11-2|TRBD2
TGTGCCAGCACCTTAGGCGGCGGGGGGGCCTACGAGCAGTACTTC
CASTLGGGGAYEQYF
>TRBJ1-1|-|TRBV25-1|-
TGTGCCAGCGGCCCCTCCCGACAGCGATTGAACACTGAAGCTTTCTTT
CASGPSRQRLNTEAFF
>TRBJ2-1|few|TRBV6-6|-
TGTGCCAGCAGCAGACCCTACAATGAGCAGTTCTTC
CASSRPYNEQFF
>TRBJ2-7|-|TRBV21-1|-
TGTGCCAGCAGCAAAATACGGGCGTATGAGGGCGAGCAGTACTTC
CASSKIRAYEGEQYF
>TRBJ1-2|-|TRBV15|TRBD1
TGTGCCACCAGCCTGGGACAGGGGTATGGCTACACCTTC
CATSLGQGYGYTF
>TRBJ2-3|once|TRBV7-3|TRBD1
TGTGCCAGCAGCCCAGTCGCAGGGGGCACCGATACGCAGTATTTT
CASSPVAGGTDTQYF
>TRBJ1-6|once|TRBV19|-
TGTGCCAGTAGTATTCAGGGGCACAGTTCACCCCTCCACTTT
CASSIQGHSSPLHF
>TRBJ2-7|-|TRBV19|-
TGTGCCAGTAGTATCTTTGGTAGCGGTTCCTACGAGCAGTACTTC
CASSIFGSGSYEQYF
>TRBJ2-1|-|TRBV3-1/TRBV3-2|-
TGTGCCAGCAGCCAAGATTTGGGCCCAGGGAATGAGCAGTTCTTC
CASSQDLGPGNEQFF
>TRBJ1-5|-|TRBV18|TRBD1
TGTGCCAGCTCACTACTAACAGGGGAGAATCAGCCCCAGCATTTT
CASSLLTGENQPQHF
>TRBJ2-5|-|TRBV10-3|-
TGTGCCATCAGTGATGGGGGCTCCCAGGTTTCGACCCAGTACTTC
CAISDGGSQVSTQYF
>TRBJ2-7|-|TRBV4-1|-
TGCGCCAGCAGCCAACCGACAGCTGGGGGCCACGAGCAGTACTTC
CASSQPTAGGHEQYF
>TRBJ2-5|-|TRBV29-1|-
TGCAGCGTTCTTGAAGGAGAGACCCAGTACTTC
CSVLEGETQYF
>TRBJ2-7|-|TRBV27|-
TGTGCCAGCAGTAAAAGTTCCGACTACGAGCAGTACTTC
CASSKSSDYEQYF
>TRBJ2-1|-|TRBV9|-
TGTGCCAGCAGCGCGGTATCCTCTAGTAATGAGCAGTTCTTC
CASSAVSSSNEQFF
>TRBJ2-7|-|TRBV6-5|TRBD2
TGTGCCAGCAGACCGCTAGCGGGAGGGGAATACGAGCAGTACTTC
CASRPLAGGEYEQYF
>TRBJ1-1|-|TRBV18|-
TGTGCCAGCTCACCACGGTCCCAGAGAGACACTGAAGCTTTCTTT
CASSPRSQRDTEAFF
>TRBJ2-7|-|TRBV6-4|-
TGTGCCAGCAGTGGGGCTAGCGTCGGCTACGAGCAGTACTTC
CASSGASVGYEQYF
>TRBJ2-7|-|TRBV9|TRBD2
TGTGCCAGCAGCGTAGGCACTAGCGGGTGGGAGCAGTACTTC
CASSVGTSGWEQYF
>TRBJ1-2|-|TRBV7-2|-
TGTGCCAGCAGCCAGGGGCGGGACTATGGCTACACCTTC
CASSQGRDYGYTF
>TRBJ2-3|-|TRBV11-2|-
TGTGCCAGCAGCTATTGGCCAGTTCCCACAGATACGCAGTATTTT
CASSYWPVPTDTQYF
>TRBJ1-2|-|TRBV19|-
TGTGCCAGTAGCAGGGAAGTAGACCTTTACTATGGCTACACCTTC
CASSREVDLYYGYTF
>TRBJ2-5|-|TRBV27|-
TGTGCCAGCAAGGGGGGGGCCGGGCCAACCTCGGTGGGGACCCAGTACTTC
CASKGGAGPTSVGTQYF
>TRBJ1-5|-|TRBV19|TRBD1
TGTGCCAGTGGAAAGGCAGGGGGGGCTCAGCCCCAGCATTTT
CASGKAGGAQPQHF
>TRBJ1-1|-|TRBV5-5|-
TGTGCCAGCAGCTTCACTTCGACGGCGAACACTGAAGCTTTCTTT
CASSFTSTANTEAFF
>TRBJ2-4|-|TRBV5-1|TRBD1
TGCGCCAGCAGCCTAACCGGGACAGTAGCCAAAAACATTCAGTACTTC
CASSLTGTVAKNIQYF
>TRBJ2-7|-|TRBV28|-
TGTGCCAGCAGTTACATACTAGCCTCCTACGAGCAGTACTTC
CASSYILASYEQYF
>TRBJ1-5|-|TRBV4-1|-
TGCGCCAGCAGCCAACCAGGGCAGGGACGCAATCAGCCCCAGCATTTT
CASSQPGQGRNQPQHF
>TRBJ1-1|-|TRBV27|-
TGTGCCAGCAGTTTAGGGGGCAGCTTGAACACTGAAGCTTTCTTT
CASSLGGSLNTEAFF
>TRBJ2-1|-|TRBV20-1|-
TGCAGTGCTCTTTACGGAAACACGCAGTTCTTC
CSALYGNTQFF
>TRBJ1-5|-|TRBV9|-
TGTGCCAGCAGCGAGACGGGAGAATTTGGTCAGCCCCAGCATTTT
CASSETGEFGQPQHF
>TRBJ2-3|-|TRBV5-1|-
TGCGCCAGCAGCCCCGGACTAACCTCTGGGGATACGCAGTATTTT
CASSPGLTSGDTQYF
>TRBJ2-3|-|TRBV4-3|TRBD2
TGCGCCAGCAGCCAAGGAACGGCGGGAGGGCCTCGGGATACGCAGTATTTT
CASSQGTAGGPRDTQYF
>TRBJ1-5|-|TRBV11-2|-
TGTGCCAGCAGCGGACAACGCGGGCCCCAGCATTTT
CASSGQRGPQHF